Here is one T cell receptor (beta chain) with its context. The sequenced cases were selected for having the highest brain T cell transcript signatures. The sample comes from a study of brain T cells in children with intractable seizures. Germline V gene sequence: CDR1 SNHLY, CDR2 FYNNEI. The ends were cut back, 4 bases at V and 1 base at J, with 10 bases in the middle. The CDR3 totals 14 residues. TCRdb's table, derived via immunoSEQ multiplex PCR, lists solely in-frame clones and lacks some. Here the sample spans roughly 110,000 clones, 94% being singletons. The material sequenced was peripheral blood, taken at surgery. The chain joins TRBV2 to TRBJ1-1; possible D gene TRBD1, 5 bases. This sequence was found in a boy under two years old with hemimegalencephaly and intractable seizures. CDR3 residues: CASSVGGRNTEAFF. For the CDR3, the DNA is TGTGCCAGCAGTGTCGGGGGGAGGAACACTGAAGCTTTCTTT. Full variable domain (remainder filled in from reference TRBV2 and TRBJ1-1): EPEVTQTPSHQVTQMGQEVILRCVPISNHLYFYWYRQILGQKVEFLVSFYNNEISEKSEIFDDQFSVERPDGSNFTLKIRSTKLEDSAMYFCASSVGGRNTEAFFGQGTRLTVV.